The 2 T cell receptor beta chains given below trace back to one sample, sequenced in a study of regulatory T cells in long-lasting Graves disease. Through Arm-PCR of CDR3 regions and iRepertoire HTBI primers, TCR beta libraries were built. TCRdb independently ran MiXCR on the multiplex PCR reads; one entry per CDR3 protein. The sample lists 200,000 to 300,000 distinct CDR3 sequences, roughly 21% occurring once. The time point was: newly diagnosed GD, antithyroid drugs for less than 3 months. After RNA was extracted from PBMCs, the TCR library was made from it. Specimen: peripheral blood mononuclear cells (PBMCs), collected at new diagnosis, from a patient treated with antithyroid drugs. All receptors derive from a female donor with Graves disease.

This chain links TRBV7-9 with TRBJ2-2, with D unresolved. The germline V gene encodes CDR1 SEHNR and CDR2 FQNEAQ (reference sequence). The CDR3 runs to 12 residues. V was shortened by 6 bases and J by 9 bases, with 11 bases between the two germline ends. The chain's CDR3 is CASRRAARELFF. In nucleotides, the CDR3 is TGTGCCAGCAGAAGGGCAGCCAGGGAGCTGTTTTTT.

This clonotype was counted a few times. The J gene is TRBJ2-7, the V gene TRBV14; D call uncertain. The CDR3 length is 13 residues. CDR1 is SGHDN, CDR2 FVKESK, per germline. Trimming removed 4 bases from V and 6 bases from J, with 13 bases in between. CDR3 in DNA: TGTGCCAGCAGCCTAATCAGAGGCGCCGAGCAGTACTTC. The encoded protein is CASSLIRGAEQYF.